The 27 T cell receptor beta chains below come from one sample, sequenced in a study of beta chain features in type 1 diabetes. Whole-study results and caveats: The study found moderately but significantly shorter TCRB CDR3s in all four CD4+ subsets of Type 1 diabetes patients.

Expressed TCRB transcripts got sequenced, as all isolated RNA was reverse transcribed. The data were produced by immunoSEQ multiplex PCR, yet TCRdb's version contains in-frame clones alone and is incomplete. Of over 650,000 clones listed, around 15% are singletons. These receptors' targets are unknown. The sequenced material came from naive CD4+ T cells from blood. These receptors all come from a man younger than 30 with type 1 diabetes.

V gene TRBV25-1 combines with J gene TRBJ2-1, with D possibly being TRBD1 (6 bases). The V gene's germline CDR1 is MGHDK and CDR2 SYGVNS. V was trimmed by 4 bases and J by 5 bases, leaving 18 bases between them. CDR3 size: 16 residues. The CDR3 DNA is TGTGCCAGCAGTGGCCCCCTAGGGACACCGGACAATGAGCAGTTCTTC. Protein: CASSGPLGTPDNEQFF.

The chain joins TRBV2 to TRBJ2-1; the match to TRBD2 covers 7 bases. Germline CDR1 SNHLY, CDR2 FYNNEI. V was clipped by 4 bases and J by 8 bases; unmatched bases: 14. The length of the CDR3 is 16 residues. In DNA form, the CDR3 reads TGTGCCAGCAGTGCCCACGGGGACCCTCGGGGGGATGAGCAGTTCTTC. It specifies CASSAHGDPRGDEQFF. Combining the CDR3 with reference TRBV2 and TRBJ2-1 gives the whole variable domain EPEVTQTPSHQVTQMGQEVILRCVPISNHLYFYWYRQILGQKVEFLVSFYNNEISEKSEIFDDQFSVERPDGSNFTLKIRSTKLEDSAMYFCASSAHGDPRGDEQFFGPGTRLTVL.

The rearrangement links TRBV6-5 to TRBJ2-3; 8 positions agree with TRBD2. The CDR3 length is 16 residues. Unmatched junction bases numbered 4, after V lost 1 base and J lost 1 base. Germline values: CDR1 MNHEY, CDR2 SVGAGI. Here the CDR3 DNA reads TGTGCCAGCAGTTACTTACCAGCGGGAGGCACAGATACGCAGTATTTT. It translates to CASSYLPAGGTDTQYF.

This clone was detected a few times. The CDR3 here is CASTPSIRGFQETQYF. The CDR3 nucleotides are TGTGCCAGCACCCCCTCGATTCGGGGTTTTCAAGAGACCCAGTACTTC. This rearrangement joins TRBV28 to TRBJ2-5; D is possibly TRBD2 (5 bases). The germline V and J ends were trimmed by 7 bases and 2 bases, with 20 bases remaining between them. Germline CDR1 is MDHEN and CDR2 is SYDVKM. The CDR3 spans 16 residues.

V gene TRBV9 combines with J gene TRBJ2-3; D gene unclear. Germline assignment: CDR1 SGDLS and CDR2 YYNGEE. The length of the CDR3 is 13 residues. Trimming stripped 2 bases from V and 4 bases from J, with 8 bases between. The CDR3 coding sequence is TGTGCCAGCAGCGTGTCGAGGCCAGATACGCAGTATTTT. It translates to CASSVSRPDTQYF.

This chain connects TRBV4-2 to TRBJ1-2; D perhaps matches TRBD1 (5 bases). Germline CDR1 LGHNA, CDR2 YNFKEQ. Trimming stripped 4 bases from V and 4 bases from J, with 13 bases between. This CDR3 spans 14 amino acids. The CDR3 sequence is CASSRGASLYGYTF. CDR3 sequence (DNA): TGTGCCAGCAGCCGTGGGGCGAGTCTCTATGGCTACACCTTC.

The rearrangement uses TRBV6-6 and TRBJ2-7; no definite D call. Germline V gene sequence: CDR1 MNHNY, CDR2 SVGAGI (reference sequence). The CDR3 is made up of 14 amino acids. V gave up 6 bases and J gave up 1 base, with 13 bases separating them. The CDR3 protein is CASSPLSRSYEQYF. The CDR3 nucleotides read TGTGCCAGCAGCCCGCTAAGCCGGTCCTACGAGCAGTACTTC.

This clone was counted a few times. The CDR3: CASSVAETVYSYEQYF. The DNA for the CDR3 is TGTGCCAGCAGCGTAGCTGAAACAGTATACTCCTACGAGCAGTACTTC. The chain couples TRBV9 to TRBJ2-7, with D unresolved. The CDR3 is 16 amino acids. Trimming cost V 0 bases and J 0 bases, with 13 bases left between them. Germline CDR1 is SGDLS and CDR2 is YYNGEE.

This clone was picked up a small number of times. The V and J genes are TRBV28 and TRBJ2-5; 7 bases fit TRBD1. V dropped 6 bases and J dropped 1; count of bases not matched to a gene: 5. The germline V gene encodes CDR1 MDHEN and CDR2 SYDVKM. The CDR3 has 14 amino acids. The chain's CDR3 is CASSKRQGQETQYF. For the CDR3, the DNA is TGTGCCAGCAGCAAGAGACAGGGCCAAGAGACCCAGTACTTC.

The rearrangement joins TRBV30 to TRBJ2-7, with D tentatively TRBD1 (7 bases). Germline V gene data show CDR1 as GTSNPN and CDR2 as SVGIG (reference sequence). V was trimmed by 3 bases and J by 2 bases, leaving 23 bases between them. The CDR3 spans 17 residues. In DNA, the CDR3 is TGTGCCTGGAGCCCTCTGAGGTCCGGCAGGGGGGCCTACGAGCAGTACTTC. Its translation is CAWSPLRSGRGAYEQYF. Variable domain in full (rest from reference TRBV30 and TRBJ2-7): SQTIHQWPATLVQPVGSPLSLECTVEGTSNPNLYWYRQAAGRGLQLLFYSVGIGQISSEVPQNLSASRPQDRQFILSSKKLLLSDSGFYLCAWSPLRSGRGAYEQYFGPGTRLTVT.

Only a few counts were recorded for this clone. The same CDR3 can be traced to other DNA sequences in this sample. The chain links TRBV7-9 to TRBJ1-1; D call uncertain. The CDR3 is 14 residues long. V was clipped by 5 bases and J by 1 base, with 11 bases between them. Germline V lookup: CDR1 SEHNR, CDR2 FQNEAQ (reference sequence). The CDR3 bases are TGTGCCAGCAGCCCCCGGACGGGGAACACTGAAGCTTTCTTT. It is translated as CASSPRTGNTEAFF. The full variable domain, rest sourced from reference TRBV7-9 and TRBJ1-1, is DTGVSQNPRHKITKRGQNVTFRCDPISEHNRLYWYRQTLGQGPEFLTYFQNEAQLEKSRLLSDRFSAERPKGSFSTLEIQRTEQGDSAMYLCASSPRTGNTEAFFGQGTRLTVV.

In DNA, the CDR3 is TGTGCCAGCAGCTTAGTGAACTACGAGCAGTACTTC. Its translation: CASSLVNYEQYF. J is TRBJ2-7 and V is TRBV7-2; no firm D call. The CDR3 length is 12 residues. Germline V lookup: CDR1 SGHTA, CDR2 FQGNSA. The V end lost 1 base, the J end lost 3 bases, and 4 bases lay between the germline ends.

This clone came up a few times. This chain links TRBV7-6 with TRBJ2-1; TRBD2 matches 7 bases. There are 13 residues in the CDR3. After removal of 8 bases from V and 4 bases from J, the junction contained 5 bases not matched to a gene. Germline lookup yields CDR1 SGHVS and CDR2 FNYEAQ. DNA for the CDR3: TGTGCCAGCGGACGGACTAGTTACAATGAGCAGTTCTTC. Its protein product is CASGRTSYNEQFF.

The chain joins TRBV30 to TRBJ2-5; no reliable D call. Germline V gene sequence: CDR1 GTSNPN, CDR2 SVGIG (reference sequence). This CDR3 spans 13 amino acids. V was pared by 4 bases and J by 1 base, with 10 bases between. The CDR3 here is CAWTGGLQETQYF. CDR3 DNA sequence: TGTGCCTGGACCGGTGGTCTCCAAGAGACCCAGTACTTC.

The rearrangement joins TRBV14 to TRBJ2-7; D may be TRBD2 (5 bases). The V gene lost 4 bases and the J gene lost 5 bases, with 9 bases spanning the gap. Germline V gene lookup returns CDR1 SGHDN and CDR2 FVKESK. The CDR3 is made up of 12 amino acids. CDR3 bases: TGTGCCAGCAGCCTCGGACTCGACGAGCAGTACTTC. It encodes CASSLGLDEQYF.

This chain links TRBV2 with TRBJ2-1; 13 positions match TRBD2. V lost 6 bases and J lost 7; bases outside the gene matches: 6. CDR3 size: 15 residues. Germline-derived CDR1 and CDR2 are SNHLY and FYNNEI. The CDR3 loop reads CASSLLAGGQNEQFF. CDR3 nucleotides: TGTGCCAGCAGCCTACTAGCGGGAGGGCAAAATGAGCAGTTCTTC.

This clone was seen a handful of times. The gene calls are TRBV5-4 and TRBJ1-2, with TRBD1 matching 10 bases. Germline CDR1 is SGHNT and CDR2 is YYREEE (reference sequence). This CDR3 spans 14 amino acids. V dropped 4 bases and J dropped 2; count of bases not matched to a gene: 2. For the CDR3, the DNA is TGTGCCAGCAGCCGGACAGGGGGAAACTATGGCTACACCTTC. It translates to CASSRTGGNYGYTF.

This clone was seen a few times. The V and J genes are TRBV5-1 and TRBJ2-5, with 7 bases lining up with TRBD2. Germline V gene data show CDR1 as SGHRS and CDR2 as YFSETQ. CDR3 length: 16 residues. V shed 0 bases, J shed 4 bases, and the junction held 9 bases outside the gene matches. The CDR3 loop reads CASSLVTTGLGETQYF. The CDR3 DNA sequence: TGCGCCAGCAGCTTGGTAACGACCGGACTAGGAGAGACCCAGTACTTC.

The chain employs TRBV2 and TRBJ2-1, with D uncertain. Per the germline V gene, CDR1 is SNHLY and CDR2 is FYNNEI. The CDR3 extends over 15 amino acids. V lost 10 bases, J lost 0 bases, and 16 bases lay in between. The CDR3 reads CAIPLDGRSYNEQFF. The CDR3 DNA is TGTGCCATACCCCTGGACGGGCGCTCCTACAATGAGCAGTTCTTC.

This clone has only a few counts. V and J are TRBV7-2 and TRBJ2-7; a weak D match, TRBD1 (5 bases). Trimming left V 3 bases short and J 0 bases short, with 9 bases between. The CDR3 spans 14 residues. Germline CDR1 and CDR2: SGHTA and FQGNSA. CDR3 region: CASSFDRTSYEQYF. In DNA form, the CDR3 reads TGTGCCAGCAGCTTTGACAGAACCTCCTACGAGCAGTACTTC.

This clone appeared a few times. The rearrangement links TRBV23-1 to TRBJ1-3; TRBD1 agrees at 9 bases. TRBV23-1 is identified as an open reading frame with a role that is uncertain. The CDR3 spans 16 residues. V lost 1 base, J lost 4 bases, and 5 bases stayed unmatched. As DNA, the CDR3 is TGCGCCAGCAGTCAATATCGTGGGACAGGGGGAAACACCATATATTTT. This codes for CASSQYRGTGGNTIYF.

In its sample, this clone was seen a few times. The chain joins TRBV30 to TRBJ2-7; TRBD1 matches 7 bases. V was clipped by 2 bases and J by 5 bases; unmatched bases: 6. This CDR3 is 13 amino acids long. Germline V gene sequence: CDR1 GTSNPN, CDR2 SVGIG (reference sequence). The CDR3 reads CAWSTGTEDEQYF. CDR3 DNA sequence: TGTGCCTGGAGTACCGGGACAGAGGACGAGCAGTACTTC.

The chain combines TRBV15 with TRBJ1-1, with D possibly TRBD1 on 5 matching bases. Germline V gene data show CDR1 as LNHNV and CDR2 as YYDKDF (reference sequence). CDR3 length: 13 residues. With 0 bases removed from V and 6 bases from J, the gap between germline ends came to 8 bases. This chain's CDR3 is CATSRDGGAEAFF. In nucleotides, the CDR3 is TGTGCCACCAGCAGAGATGGGGGGGCTGAAGCTTTCTTT.

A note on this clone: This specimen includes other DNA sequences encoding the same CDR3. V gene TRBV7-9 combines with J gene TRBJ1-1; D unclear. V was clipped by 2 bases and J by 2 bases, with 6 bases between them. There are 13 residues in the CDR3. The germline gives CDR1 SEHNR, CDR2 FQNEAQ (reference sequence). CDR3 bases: TGTGCCAGCAGCTTACAACCAAACACTGAAGCTTTCTTT. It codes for CASSLQPNTEAFF.

The CDR3 DNA reads as TGTGCCAGCAGGCCAGGGGGGGGAGACAACTATGGCTACACCTTC. It specifies CASRPGGGDNYGYTF. This chain joins TRBV28 and TRBJ1-2, with 7 bases identical to TRBD1. CDR3 length: 15 residues. CDR1 and CDR2 (germline): MDHEN, SYDVKM. The ends lost 6 bases at V and 2 bases at J; junction bases unmatched: 9.

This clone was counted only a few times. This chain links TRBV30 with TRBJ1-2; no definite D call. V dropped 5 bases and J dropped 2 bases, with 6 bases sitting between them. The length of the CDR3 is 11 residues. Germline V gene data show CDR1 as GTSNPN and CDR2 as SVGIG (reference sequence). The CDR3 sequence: CAWGHNYGYTF. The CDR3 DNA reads TGTGCCTGGGGCCACAACTATGGCTACACCTTC.

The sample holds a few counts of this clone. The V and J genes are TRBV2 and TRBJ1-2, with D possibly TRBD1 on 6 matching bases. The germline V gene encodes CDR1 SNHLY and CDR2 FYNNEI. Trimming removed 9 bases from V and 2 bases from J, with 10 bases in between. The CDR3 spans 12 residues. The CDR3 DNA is TGTGCCAGGCCAGACAGGAACTATGGCTACACCTTC. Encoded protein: CARPDRNYGYTF.